Shown below are 5 T cell receptor beta chains from a single sample sequenced in a study of blood T cells in healthy people across ages. It was with a sample-barcoded 5' primer and a J-beta primer mix that a second PCR of roughly 7 to 12 cycles was run. TCRdb re-derived calls from the 5' RACE reads in MiXCR, one entry per CDR3 protein. Of about 1.4 million distinct CDR3 sequences detected, around 55% appear once; the ten largest clones hold 5% to 7%. Sequencing was performed on blood. The receptors stem from a man younger than 35 in good health.

The gene calls are TRBV20-1 and TRBJ1-1; maybe TRBD1 (5 bases). The germline V gene encodes CDR1 DFQATT and CDR2 SNEGSKA (reference sequence). This CDR3 has 13 amino acids. V was trimmed by 1 base and J by 7 bases, leaving 13 bases between them. CDR3 residues: CSARAGGVNEAFF. The CDR3 nucleotides are TGCAGTGCTAGAGCTGGGGGGGTTAATGAAGCTTTCTTT.

The genes are TRBV7-9 and TRBJ2-7; 8 bases are shared with TRBD2. The CDR3 loop spans 18 amino acids. CDR1 is SEHNR and CDR2 is FQNEAQ in the germline V gene (reference sequence). V lost 7 bases and J lost 4; bases outside the gene matches: 21. CDR3 region: CASTPRNPEAGEMYEQYF. The DNA of the CDR3 is TGTGCCAGCACCCCTAGGAACCCCGAAGCGGGGGAGATGTACGAGCAGTACTTC. Full variable domain (rest looked up from reference TRBV7-9 and TRBJ2-7): DTGVSQNPRHKITKRGQNVTFRCDPISEHNRLYWYRQTLGQGPEFLTYFQNEAQLEKSRLLSDRFSAERPKGSFSTLEIQRTEQGDSAMYLCASTPRNPEAGEMYEQYFGPGTRLTVT.

This clonotype was detected a few times. This chain links TRBV4-1 with TRBJ2-3; D is uncertain. The germline V and J ends were trimmed by 10 bases and 0 bases, with 20 bases remaining between them. This CDR3 spans 16 amino acids. CDR1 and CDR2 from the germline V gene are MGHRA and YSYEKL. The DNA for the CDR3 is TGCGCCACCCAAACCTCGATAGGAACTAGCACAGATACGCAGTATTTT. Its protein product is CATQTSIGTSTDTQYF.

The table lists this clonotype with a few counts. The rearrangement links TRBV7-2 to TRBJ2-6; no firm D call. This CDR3 has 15 amino acids. Germline V gives CDR1 SGHTA, CDR2 FQGNSA. The ends were cut back, 3 bases at V and 0 bases at J, with 6 bases in the middle. CDR3 residues: CASSFRDSGANVLTF. For the CDR3, the DNA is TGTGCCAGCAGCTTCCGAGACTCTGGGGCCAACGTCCTGACTTTC.

This rearrangement joins TRBV27 to TRBJ2-7; D perhaps matches TRBD2 (6 bases). CDR1 is MNHEY and CDR2 is SMNVEV in the germline V gene (reference sequence). This CDR3 spans 16 amino acids. The V gene lost 6 bases and the J gene lost 1 base, with 19 bases spanning the gap. The CDR3 nucleotides read TGTGCCAGCAGACTACCGGAGGGCACCCAATCCTACGAGCAGTACTTC. Encoded protein: CASRLPEGTQSYEQYF.